This TCR beta chain comes out of a study of blood T cell repertoires in COVID-19. This CDR3 spans 17 amino acids. Generated by immunoSEQ multiplex PCR, the TCRdb table keeps only in-frame clones and is missing some. The table has a few hundred thousand clones, approximately 87% seen once. The clonotype comes from a woman aged 45-65 years with acute or convalescent COVID-19. Sequencing was performed on peripheral blood. The chain combines TRBV1 with TRBJ2-1; the table's D gene call, TRBD2, was not cross checked with the DNA. TRBV1 is a pseudogene. The CDR3 sequence is CTSSQDRPRVSYNEQFF. CDR3 coding DNA: TGCACCAGCAGCCAAGATCGCCCCCGGGTTTCCTACAATGAGCAGTTCTTC.